This T cell receptor beta chain was captured in a study of human T cells and chemical hapten exposure. Time point meaning: pre-sensitization, week 0. Treatment meaning: therapeutic diphenylcyclopropenone sensitization with weekly scalp DPC. Study outcomes and limitations: There were significantly more large CDR3 similarity clusters among expanded TCRs than among controls. PT1 expanded TCR numbers tracked positively with patch test score.

As to this clonotype: What it binds is not known.

Germline-derived CDR1 and CDR2 are DFQATT and SNEGSKA (reference sequence). V lost 6 bases to trimming and J lost 7 bases, with 19 bases between them. The CDR3 is 13 amino acids. As originally analysed: Sequenced samples showed a median of approximately 96,000 TCRs each, with counts running from around 20,000 to 690,000. TCRdb fed the RACE reads into MiXCR, producing one record per CDR3 protein. V and J calls and clone size were set by TCRdb, not the authors. The sample shows tens of thousands of distinct CDR3 sequences, 11% of them seen only once. The sequence derives from a woman aged 40 to 50 with alopecia areata. Some clones in this sample may be carry-over from other donors' samples. Sequenced material: whole blood, taken in connection with sensitization to the hapten diphenylcyclopropenone (DPC). This chain uses TRBV20-1 with TRBJ2-7, with D perhaps assigned TRBD1 or TRBD2 (5 bases each). CDR3 amino acids: CSAPPAGGEEQYF. The CDR3 DNA reads as TGCAGTGCCCCCCCGGCTGGGGGAGAAGAGCAGTACTTC.